This T cell receptor (beta chain) stems from a study of neurological immune-mediated disorders. Study observations and caveats: As far as clinical or MRI features were concerned, none was associated with the multiple sclerosis repertoire cluster.

This clonotype was seen many times. Its antigen is not known. Germline V gene lookup returns CDR1 MDHEN and CDR2 SYDVKM. The CDR3 spans 14 residues. Trimming stripped 3 bases from V and 0 bases from J, with 6 bases between. 5'RACE employing 10-nucleotide random UMIs yielded the cDNA. In TCRdb, the 5' RACE reads were re-called with MiXCR into one record per CDR3 protein. This table holds about 52,000 distinct CDR3 sequences, around 4% found once. Material for sequencing was PBMCs. The TCR was taken from a man aged 55-75 years with multiple sclerosis. The chain joins TRBV28 to TRBJ1-5; D is perhaps TRBD1 (5 bases). The DNA for the CDR3 is TGTGCCAGCAGTTTGGGACCTAGCAATCAGCCCCAGCATTTT. It encodes CASSLGPSNQPQHF.